Reported below is one TCR beta chain. Participants reported their clinical history, and cohort assignment relied on those reports. Either two negative PCRs, clearance, or symptom resolution qualified Cohort 3 donors as recovered. The sample is drawn from a study of blood T cell repertoires in COVID-19. Study at large: From T cells, B-cell-depleted T cells, or PBMCs came the material, which was cDNA or gDNA.

There are 19 residues in the CDR3. The V gene end was trimmed by 4 bases and the J gene end by 7 bases; junction bases not matched to a gene: 22. Germline V lookup: CDR1 SGHAT, CDR2 FQNNGV. Original processing methods: Amplification from reference gene primers served as the basis for estimated nucleated cell counts. Some clones are missing from TCRdb's copy, which holds only in-frame ones; the method was immunoSEQ multiplex PCR. The V and J calls and clone size come from that table; D and trimming were worked out from the DNA. The sample contains about 270,000 clones, around nine tenths of which appear only once.

The sequencing sample was made of PBMCs or T cells enriched from blood (not recorded which). V is TRBV11-2 and J is TRBJ2-1, with TRBD2 matching 7 bases. This receptor was taken from a woman aged 18-30 years who had recovered from COVID-19. The CDR3 sequence is CASSSNTFSAGRAWNEQFF. The CDR3 coding sequence is TGTGCCAGCAGCTCAAATACCTTCTCGGCGGGGAGGGCATGGAATGAGCAGTTCTTC.